This paragraph reports one T cell receptor (beta chain). Its antigen is still unknown. In germline, CDR1 is SGHVS, CDR2 FQNEAQ. This CDR3 is built from 17 residues. V lost 5 bases and J lost 4, with 18 bases in between. Noted time point: patch test 2, 6 weeks after DPC sensitization. Stated treatment: therapeutic diphenylcyclopropenone sensitization with weekly scalp DPC. Ahead of applying each patch test, blood was sampled. Sample donors consisted of patients with alopecia, aged 18 to 70 years, who were suitable for DPC. This record comes from a study of human T cells and chemical hapten exposure. The library tagged each cDNA molecule with unique molecular identifiers. Using its own MiXCR run on the RACE reads, TCRdb lists one record per CDR3 protein. This sample has about 54,000 distinct CDR3 sequences, with around 9.5% found just once. The study, taken as a whole, reports: Alopecia in all donors means immunity may differ from healthy individuals.

The sample was whole blood, taken in connection with sensitization to the hapten diphenylcyclopropenone (DPC). V is TRBV7-8 and J is TRBJ1-6, with D unclear. The TCR originated in a woman between 50 and 59 years old with alopecia areata. Some clones in this sample may be carry-over from other donors' samples. This CDR3 reads CASSPTSAAGYNSPLHF. CDR3 DNA: TGTGCCAGCAGCCCTACGTCAGCGGCGGGGTATAATTCACCCCTCCACTTT.